The following is a T cell receptor (beta chain) sequence with its context. Its antigen is unknown. The data belong to a study of CD8+ T cells in alopecia areata. Study details: At a dose of 5 to 10 mg twice daily, oral tofacitinib was given to treated patients.

Following RNA extraction, reverse transcription yielded cDNA that acted as the sequencing template. TCRdb's copy holds only in-frame clones and misses some; the assay was immunoSEQ multiplex PCR. Found here are a few hundred thousand clones, about two fifths of them singletons; the top ten hold around 0.48%. This sample's treatment: oral pan-JAK inhibitor, 5-10 mg twice daily. CDR1 is SGDLS and CDR2 is YYNGEE in the germline V gene. This CDR3 has 13 amino acids. The V and J ends lost 4 bases and 5 bases respectively, with 11 bases between them. Overall study findings and caveats: Scalp sample sequencing also detects resident alphabeta T cells of normal skin.

The receptor was isolated from a human donor with alopecia areata. The rearrangement uses TRBV9 and TRBJ2-3; D is possibly TRBD1 or TRBD2 (5 bases each). The sequencing used CD4+ T cells sorted from blood, collected between weeks 30 and 35, from a patient treated with tofacitinib. CDR3 sequence reads: CASSYRDQDTQYF. In nucleotides, the CDR3 is TGTGCCAGCAGCTACCGGGACCAAGATACGCAGTATTTT.